The 7 T cell receptor beta chains in this list originate from one sample, sequenced in a study of T cells in Graves' hyperthyroidism and ophthalmopathy. The TCR beta CDR3 regions underwent amplification using RNA transcripts as the source. The primer set for the first-round RT-PCR of the TCR CDR3 was HTBI. In TCRdb, the multiplex PCR reads were re-called with MiXCR into one record per CDR3 protein. The sample carries about 130,000 distinct CDR3 sequences, approximately 20% recorded once. The sample taken for sequencing was blood. These receptors were collected from a woman aged 50 to 60 with Graves' hyperthyroidism that later progressed to Graves' ophthalmopathy.

This clonotype was seen at least ten times. This chain uses TRBV10-3 with TRBJ2-3, with D unresolved. Germline lookup yields CDR1 ENHRY and CDR2 SYGVKD. The CDR3 is made up of 16 amino acids. Trimming pared 3 bases from V and 4 bases from J, leaving 17 bases between. CDR3 in amino acids: CAISDPQHSVADTQYF. CDR3 coding DNA: TGTGCCATCAGTGACCCACAGCACTCGGTGGCAGATACGCAGTATTTT.

This clonotype was seen ten or more times. CDR3 residues: CASKPGAYEQYF. CDR3 DNA: TGTGCCAGCAAACCGGGCGCTTACGAGCAGTACTTC. V is TRBV2 and J is TRBJ2-7; D not resolved. Between the trimmed V and J ends, which lost 7 bases and 4 bases, there was a span of 11 bases. There are 12 residues in the CDR3. Germline V CDR1 and CDR2: SNHLY, FYNNEI.

Many counts were recorded for this clonotype. The chain couples TRBV7-3 to TRBJ2-2, with 9 bases that match TRBD2. Germline V gene data show CDR1 as SGHTA and CDR2 as FQGTGA. Trimming removed 6 bases from V and 4 bases from J; junction bases left unmatched: 9. This CDR3 comprises 16 residues. CDR3: CASSFSGRPGTGELFF. CDR3 sequence (DNA): TGTGCCAGCAGTTTTAGCGGGAGACCGGGCACCGGGGAGCTGTTTTTT.

This clonotype was found many times. The gene calls are TRBV12-3 or TRBV12-4 and TRBJ2-7; D possibly corresponds to TRBD1 (6 bases). This CDR3 contains 12 residues. V shed 6 bases and J shed 6 bases, with 12 bases lying between them. The CDR3 sequence is CASSRGQSEQYF. In nucleotides, the CDR3 is TGTGCCAGCAGCCGCGGACAGTCCGAGCAGTACTTC.

At least ten counts were recorded for this clonotype. The CDR3 coding sequence is TGTGCCAGCAGAGGACAGGGCAATCAGCCCCAGCATTTT. Translating it yields CASRGQGNQPQHF. J is TRBJ1-5 and V is TRBV2; 7 bases map to TRBD1. Trimming removed 6 bases from V and 2 bases from J; junction bases left unmatched: 1. The CDR3 contains 13 residues. The germline gives CDR1 SNHLY, CDR2 FYNNEI.

The chain carries TRBV29-1 and TRBJ2-5; no reliable D call. CDR3 length equals 14 residues. Germline lookup yields CDR1 SQVTM and CDR2 ANQGSEA. As DNA, the CDR3 is TGCATCAGAAGGGCTACGGTACCCCAAGAGACCCAGTACTTC. Protein sequence: CIRRATVPQETQYF. The full variable domain, with the rest looked up from reference TRBV29-1 and TRBJ2-5, is SAVISQKPSRDICQRGTSLTIQCQVDSQVTMMFWYRQQPGQSLTLIATANQGSEATYESGFVIDKFPISRPNLTFSTLTVSNMSPEDSSIYLCIRRATVPQETQYFGPGTRLLVL.

The chain recombines TRBV28 with TRBJ1-5; no reliable D call. V was trimmed by 2 bases and J by 8 bases, leaving 13 bases between them. This CDR3 is 14 amino acids long. CDR1 is MDHEN, CDR2 SYDVKM, per germline. The CDR3: CASSLLDAKEPQHF. CDR3 coding DNA: TGTGCCAGCAGTTTACTGGACGCTAAGGAGCCCCAGCATTTT.